This TCR beta chain was captured by sequencing in a study of T cells in Graves' hyperthyroidism and ophthalmopathy. TCR beta CDR3 regions were amplified from RNA. HTBI primers were the set used in a first-round RT-PCR of the TCR CDR3. One entry per CDR3 protein, called by TCRdb with MiXCR from the multiplex PCR reads. Of some 360,000 distinct CDR3 sequences detected, approximately 15% appear once; the ten largest clones hold about 11%. As regards this clonotype: Its antigen remains unknown.

The CDR3 is made up of 14 amino acids. CDR1 is SGHRS, CDR2 YFSETQ, per germline. Trimming took off 2 bases at V and 4 bases at J, with 9 bases between the two ends. Study-wide results and limits: Most expanded thyroid clonotypes above 0.001 also appeared in blood.

Material: blood. This chain uses TRBV5-1 with TRBJ2-2, with a tentative D call TRBD1 (6 bases). The source of this sequence is a woman in her sixties or seventies with Graves' hyperthyroidism. Here the CDR3 DNA reads TGCGCCAGCAGCTTAGGACAGCGCACCGGGGAGCTGTTTTTT. It translates to CASSLGQRTGELFF.